This T cell receptor beta chain was retrieved from a study of long-term antiretroviral therapy in people with HIV. Worth noting for this clone: The antigen remains unidentified.

Whole-study findings and limits: Blood draws took place between the mid-2000s and the late 2010s and possibly involved older ART regimens. Post-ART diversity increased but stayed below transplant donor controls. Control repertoires displayed wider CDR3 length ranges than the HIV repertoires.

Running of the v3.0 immunoSEQ assay took place at survey level. Measured with immunoSEQ multiplex PCR; TCRdb has only the in-frame clones, and not every one. Here the sample spans fewer than 25,000 clones, about 89% being singletons. The source is a woman aged 45-65 years with HIV. The source was unsorted PBMCs, collected 2.6 years after starting antiretroviral therapy.

CDR3 DNA: TGCGCCAGCAGCCAAGACCCCCTGGGGGTCACAGATACGCAGTATTTT. This encodes CASSQDPLGVTDTQYF. The chain uses TRBV4-3 and TRBJ2-3, with D possibly being TRBD1 or TRBD2 (5 bases each). The CDR3 runs 16 residues. CDR1 and CDR2 from the germline V gene are LGHNA and YSLEER. V lost 0 bases and J lost 2, with 12 bases in between.